This T cell receptor beta chain was captured by sequencing in a study of cytomegalovirus exposure and HLA in healthy donors. CDR1 MNHEY and CDR2 SVGAGI come from the germline V gene. Trimming cost V 1 base and J 8 bases, with 11 bases left between them. This CDR3 spans 13 amino acids. Points from the study as a whole: Reportedly, cytomegalovirus status was diagnosed with high sensitivity and specificity. Researchers reported in a later analysis that a missense DCLRE1C variant was tied to TCR beta V- and J-gene trimming.

This clone was seen a handful of times. The antigen is undetermined. 60 Vbeta and 13 Jbeta primers were used in PCR. Profiling relied on immunoSEQ multiplex PCR, and the TCRdb table lists in-frame clones only, not all of them. The sample holds roughly 120,000 clones, about 80% seen once. The sequence was collected from a male donor in good health and CMV-seronegative. Sequencing was carried out using PBMCs. V is TRBV6-5 and J is TRBJ1-1; D is perhaps TRBD1 (6 bases). As DNA, the CDR3 is TGTGCCAGCAGTTACTATTGGACAGAGGAAGCTTTCTTT. Translating it yields CASSYYWTEEAFF.